This TCR beta chain came from a study of T cells in Graves' hyperthyroidism and ophthalmopathy. Amplification of TCR beta CDR3 regions used RNA as the template. HTBI primers were employed in a first-round RT-PCR of the TCR CDR3. TCRdb re-analysed the multiplex PCR reads in MiXCR, keeping a single row per CDR3 protein. The sample lists under 500,000 distinct CDR3 sequences, around 15% occurring once. V gave up 8 bases and J gave up 6 bases; unmatched junction bases: 11. Germline CDR1 reads MNHNS; CDR2 reads SASEGT. CDR3 length equals 15 residues. This clonotype appeared a few times. Disease lasting under 3 months, a NOSPECS grade of at least 4, and a Clinical Activity Score of at least 3 were features of the ophthalmopathy patients. Diagnosing involved the use of clinical symptoms, serum thyroxine and TRAb, thyroid ultrasound and orbital computed tomography.

The source material was blood. The TCR was taken from a man between 50 and 59 years old with Graves' ophthalmopathy. V usage is TRBV6-1 and J usage is TRBJ2-1; 9 nucleotides match TRBD1. Written as DNA, the CDR3 is TGTGCCAGCCTCCTCCGGGACAGGGTGTCCAATGAGCAGTTCTTC. Its translation is CASLLRDRVSNEQFF.